A single sample gave rise to the 21 T cell receptor beta chains below, sequenced in a study of shared clonotypes between healthy human individuals (dated by TCRdb to the early 2020s). Libraries were built with the immunoSEQ multiplex PCR assay. TCRdb retrieved this table from immuneACCESS and kept in-frame rearrangements only. Not all clones are present; in checked studies, unresolved V genes account for under half, and no reason is known for the remainder. The sample table records 2 million to 2.5 million clones; just over 90% of these occur just once. Approximately 0.4% of the sample is held by the ten biggest clonotypes. Material for sequencing was naive CD4+ T cells from PBMCs. What this sample's cell subset or site label stands for: CD45RA+ positively selected. All receptors derive from a man aged 18 to 30 in good health. Some clones in this sample may be carry-over from other donors' samples.

This chain links TRBV7-2 with TRBJ2-7, with 9 bases that match TRBD1. V was pared by 6 bases and J by 2 bases, with 17 bases of the junction left unmatched. The CDR3 loop spans 18 amino acids. Germline V gene lookup returns CDR1 SGHTA and CDR2 FQGNSA. DNA for the CDR3: TGTGCCAGCAGTATTAGTCTGGGGGCTGGGGACAGGGCCTACGAGCAGTACTTC. It translates to CASSISLGAGDRAYEQYF.

The chain is built from TRBV28 and TRBJ2-1, with 7 bases identical to TRBD1. The CDR3 contains 13 residues. Germline loops: CDR1 MDHEN, CDR2 SYDVKM. The junction had 4 bases not matched to a gene; V was cut back by 9 bases and J by 2 bases. The CDR3 region has the DNA TGTGCCAGTACCGGGACAGCCTACAATGAGCAGTTCTTC. Translated: CASTGTAYNEQFF. Together with reference TRBV28 and TRBJ2-1, the CDR3 gives the full variable domain: DVKVTQSSRYLVKRTGEKVFLECVQDMDHENMFWYRQDPGLGLRLIYFSYDVKMKEKGDIPEGYSVSREKKERFSLILESASTNQTSMYLCASTGTAYNEQFFGPGTRLTVL.

The V and J genes are TRBV6-1 and TRBJ1-4; no clear D gene. The V end was cut by 7 bases, the J end by 0 bases, with 6 bases between. The germline V gene encodes CDR1 MNHNS and CDR2 SASEGT. This CDR3 is 13 amino acids long. In DNA, the CDR3 is TGTGCCAGCATAACTGCAACTAATGAAAAACTGTTTTTT. Amino acid sequence: CASITATNEKLFF.

CDR3 sequence reads: CASSPRESPEAFF. The CDR3, as DNA: TGTGCCAGCAGCCCGCGAGAATCACCTGAAGCTTTCTTT. The rearrangement joins TRBV9 to TRBJ1-1; D uncertain. This CDR3 comprises 13 residues. Trimming cost V 4 bases and J 6 bases, with 13 bases left between them. CDR1 is SGDLS, CDR2 YYNGEE, per germline.

The chain has TRBV10-3 and TRBJ2-5, with D unclear. The better agreement between TRBJ2-7 and the DNA end casts doubt on the J call. There are 15 residues in the CDR3. Germline V gives CDR1 ENHRY, CDR2 SYGVKD. CDR3 DNA: TGTGCCATCAGCCCCGGGTCTACTAATTCCTACGAGCAGTACTTC. Its protein is CAISPGSTNSYEQYF.

The chain combines TRBV5-1 with TRBJ2-2, with a tentative D call TRBD2 (5 bases). Trimming stripped 2 bases from V and 3 bases from J, with 11 bases between. Germline CDR1 is SGHRS and CDR2 is YFSETQ. The CDR3 sequence is 15 residues long. Here the CDR3 DNA reads TGCGCCAGCAGCTTTATTCTCGGGGACACCGGGGAGCTGTTTTTT. Translated: CASSFILGDTGELFF.

The chain joins TRBV4-1 to TRBJ1-4; D gene unclear. CDR1 and CDR2 (germline): MGHRA, YSYEKL. The CDR3 is made up of 15 amino acids. V was cut by 2 bases and J by 3 bases, with 10 bases left in between. The CDR3 spells CASSQRVESNEKLFF. The CDR3 DNA sequence: TGCGCCAGCAGCCAAAGGGTGGAGTCTAATGAAAAACTGTTTTTT.

The CDR3 region is CASSLVTGRNQPQHF. CDR3 nucleotides: TGTGCCAGCAGCTTAGTCACCGGTCGCAATCAGCCCCAGCATTTT. This chain connects TRBV7-2 to TRBJ1-5; D is uncertain. The CDR3 consists of 15 residues. V shed 1 base and J shed 2 bases, with 9 bases lying between them. Per the germline V gene, CDR1 is SGHTA and CDR2 is FQGNSA.

The chain uses TRBV5-1 and TRBJ2-1, with 10 bases that match TRBD2. The ends lost 4 bases at V and 0 bases at J; junction bases unmatched: 13. The CDR3 spans 19 residues. Germline CDR1 is SGHRS and CDR2 is YFSETQ. In DNA, the CDR3 is TGCGCCAGCAGCGGCGGACTAGCGGCTATTCTAAGCTCCTACAATGAGCAGTTCTTC. Translation gives CASSGGLAAILSSYNEQFF.

Concerning this clone itself: This specimen includes other DNA sequences encoding the same CDR3. The chain links TRBV11-3 to TRBJ2-3; D call uncertain. The CDR3 spans 12 residues. Germline V gene data show CDR1 as SGHNT and CDR2 as YENEEA. Deletions cut 5 bases from V and 6 bases from J, with 9 bases between. The DNA of the CDR3 is TGTGCCAGCAGCCTAGGAAGGGATACGCAGTATTTT. Its protein is CASSLGRDTQYF.

The CDR3 sequence is CASSFSSGTRTQYF. For the CDR3, the DNA is TGTGCCAGCAGCTTCTCTAGCGGCACCCGGACCCAGTACTTC. V usage is TRBV13 and J usage is TRBJ2-5, with 7 bases that match TRBD2. Germline CDR1 is PRHDT and CDR2 is FYEKMQ (reference sequence). J lost 7 bases, V lost 3 bases, and 8 bases had no gene match. The CDR3 extends over 14 amino acids.

The chain combines TRBV7-2 with TRBJ1-2; possible D gene TRBD1, 6 bases. Between the trimmed V and J ends, which lost 5 bases and 6 bases, there was a span of 13 bases. This CDR3 comprises 13 residues. Germline lookup yields CDR1 SGHTA and CDR2 FQGNSA. CDR3 sequence reads: CASSPQTGNGYTF. CDR3 bases: TGTGCCAGCAGCCCCCAGACAGGAAATGGCTACACCTTC.

The chain uses TRBV30 and TRBJ2-4; weak D call: TRBD1 (6 bases). There are 13 residues in the CDR3. V dropped 0 bases and J dropped 12 bases, with 15 bases sitting between them. CDR1 is GTSNPN and CDR2 is SVGIG in the germline V gene (reference sequence). CDR3 region: CAWSVPRGAGQYF. In nucleotides, the CDR3 is TGTGCCTGGAGTGTACCCAGGGGCGCAGGTCAGTACTTC.

V and J are TRBV7-9 and TRBJ2-7; D gene ambiguous. From germline, CDR1 is SEHNR and CDR2 FQNEAQ (reference sequence). The CDR3 extends over 12 amino acids. The V end was cut by 4 bases, the J end by 3 bases, with 7 bases between. CDR3 loop: CASSYISYEQYF. The CDR3 DNA reads TGTGCCAGCAGCTACATCAGCTACGAGCAGTACTTC.

V is TRBV7-3 and J is TRBJ2-6; 7 bases align to TRBD1. There are 15 residues in the CDR3. The V and J ends lost 4 bases and 8 bases, in that order; junction bases with no gene match: 8. Germline CDR1 reads SGHTA; CDR2 reads FQGTGA. In DNA form, the CDR3 reads TGTGCCAGCAGCTCCCACCTACAGGGGACCAACGTCCTGACTTTC. Translation gives CASSSHLQGTNVLTF.

The table lists this clone with a few counts. The sample has other DNA sequences that encode this CDR3 too. CDR3 bases: TGTGCCAGCAGTTTAGCGGGAGGGTACAATGAGCAGTTCTTC. Amino acid sequence: CASSLAGGYNEQFF. The chain recombines TRBV28 with TRBJ2-1; 9 bases match TRBD2. Losses at the gene ends were 2 bases for V and 4 bases for J; bases not matched to a gene: 0. The CDR3 has 14 amino acids. Germline CDR1 MDHEN, CDR2 SYDVKM.

The CDR3 region has the DNA TGTGCCAGCAGCTTCTCGGGCTTGAACACTGAAGCTTTCTTT. Translation: CASSFSGLNTEAFF. The chain uses TRBV7-8 and TRBJ1-1; D uncertain. Looked up from germline, CDR1 is SGHVS and CDR2 is FQNEAQ. V was trimmed by 3 bases and J by 0 bases, leaving 8 bases between them. CDR3 length: 14 amino acids.

The chain carries TRBV5-1 and TRBJ1-4; no firm D call. In germline, CDR1 is SGHRS, CDR2 YFSETQ. This CDR3 has 14 residues. V was trimmed by 4 bases and J by 5 bases, leaving 12 bases between them. CDR3 loop: CASSPSVGNEKLFF. As DNA, the CDR3 is TGCGCCAGCAGCCCTTCAGTGGGGAATGAAAAACTGTTTTTT.

The chain is built from TRBV7-9 and TRBJ2-3; 9 bases map to TRBD2. Trimming took 3 bases from V and 4 from J; bases not matched to a gene: 2. From germline, CDR1 is SEHNR and CDR2 FQNEAQ (reference sequence). The CDR3 has 14 residues. DNA for the CDR3: TGTGCCAGCAGCTTGCTAGCGGGATCAGATACGCAGTATTTT. Protein product: CASSLLAGSDTQYF.

This chain links TRBV5-4 with TRBJ2-3; D gene ambiguous. V was cut by 3 bases and J by 1 base, with 6 bases left in between. The germline V gene has CDR1 SGHNT and CDR2 YYREEE (reference sequence). This CDR3 has 13 residues. The CDR3 sequence: CASSSKGTDTQYF. The CDR3 DNA sequence: TGTGCCAGCAGCTCGAAGGGCACAGATACGCAGTATTTT.

The chain combines TRBV4-2 with TRBJ2-5; D possibly matches TRBD1 or TRBD2 (5 bases each). The ends were cut back, 0 bases at V and 8 bases at J, with 16 bases in the middle. Germline loops: CDR1 LGHNA, CDR2 YNFKEQ. The CDR3 has 15 residues. CDR3 DNA sequence: TGTGCCAGCAGCCAAGATGTACGGCCGGGGCGTACCCAGTACTTC. Translated, it gives CASSQDVRPGRTQYF.